This TCR beta chain was captured in a study of cytomegalovirus exposure and HLA in healthy donors. Study-level results: Rare sequences made up most TCRs, while some public TCRs were found in many donors. The study designated fewer than 200 TCR beta chains cytomegalovirus-associated. As was reported, the classifier diagnosed cytomegalovirus status with high specificity and sensitivity.

While the first cohort had some 700 subjects, the donors belonged to the separate validation cohort of 100 to 150 subjects. After removal of 4 bases from V and 1 base from J, the junction contained 2 bases not matched to a gene. Germline V CDR1 and CDR2: SGHKS, YYEKEE (reference sequence). CDR3 size: 13 residues. Notes on this clone: Its antigen remains unidentified.

Sequenced by immunoSEQ multiplex PCR; TCRdb stores in-frame clones only, minus some. The sample has 55,000 to 65,000 clones, approximately 95% seen once. The rearrangement links TRBV5-5 to TRBJ2-7, with 7 bases fitting TRBD1. The source is a woman younger than 30 in good health and CMV-seropositive. Sequencing was done on a sample of PBMCs. CDR3: CASSATGSYEQYF. In DNA, the CDR3 is TGTGCCAGCAGCGCGACAGGGTCCTACGAGCAGTACTTC.